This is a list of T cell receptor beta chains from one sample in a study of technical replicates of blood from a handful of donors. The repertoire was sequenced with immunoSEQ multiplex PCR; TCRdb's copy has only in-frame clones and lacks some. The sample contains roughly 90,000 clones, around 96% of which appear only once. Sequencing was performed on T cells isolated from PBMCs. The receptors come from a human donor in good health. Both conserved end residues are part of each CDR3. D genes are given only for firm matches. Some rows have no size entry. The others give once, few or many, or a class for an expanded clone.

cdr3_aa: CASMKFDSPYEQYF
cdr3_nt: TGTGCCAGCATGAAATTCGACAGCCCCTACGAGCAGTACTTC
cdr3_length: 14
v_call: TRBV6-1
clone_size: once
j_call: TRBJ2-7
d_call: .

cdr3_aa: CASSLVLGKETQYF
cdr3_nt: TGTGCCAGTAGTCTAGTGCTAGGAAAAGAGACCCAGTACTTC
cdr3_length: 14
v_call: TRBV19
clone_size: once
j_call: TRBJ2-5
d_call: .

cdr3_aa: CASSFSRSGEQYF
cdr3_nt: TGTGCCAGCAGTTTCTCCCGTTCGGGTGAGCAGTACTTC
cdr3_length: 13
v_call: TRBV27
clone_size: .
j_call: TRBJ2-7
d_call: .

cdr3_aa: CASSQGVAGVTDTQYF
cdr3_nt: TGCGCCAGCAGCCAAGGAGTAGCGGGAGTAACAGATACGCAGTATTTT
cdr3_length: 16
v_call: TRBV4-3
clone_size: .
j_call: TRBJ2-3
d_call: TRBD2

cdr3_aa: CASSLPGYEQYF
cdr3_nt: TGTGCCAGCAGCTTGCCAGGGTATGAGCAGTACTTC
cdr3_length: 12
v_call: TRBV5-6
clone_size: .
j_call: TRBJ2-7
d_call: .

cdr3_aa: CASSLGASTDTQYF
cdr3_nt: TGTGCCAGCAGCTTAGGAGCTAGCACAGATACGCAGTATTTT
cdr3_length: 14
v_call: TRBV11-3
clone_size: .
j_call: TRBJ2-3
d_call: .

cdr3_aa: CASSPGQGDTGELFF
cdr3_nt: TGTGCCAGCAGCCCGGGACAGGGAGACACCGGGGAGCTGTTTTTT
cdr3_length: 15
v_call: TRBV7-9
clone_size: .
j_call: TRBJ2-2
d_call: TRBD1

cdr3_aa: CASRALSPFNQPQHF
cdr3_nt: TGTGCCAGCAGAGCCCTTTCCCCCTTCAATCAGCCCCAGCATTTT
cdr3_length: 15
v_call: TRBV6-5
clone_size: .
j_call: TRBJ1-5
d_call: .

cdr3_aa: CASRGSEQFF
cdr3_nt: TGCGCATCCCGGGGGAGTGAGCAGTTCTTC
cdr3_length: 10
v_call: TRBV29-1
clone_size: .
j_call: TRBJ2-1
d_call: .

cdr3_aa: CASSFGPYGYTF
cdr3_nt: TGTGCCAGCAGTTTTGGCCCTTATGGCTACACCTTC
cdr3_length: 12
v_call: TRBV28
clone_size: .
j_call: TRBJ1-2
d_call: .

cdr3_aa: CASSLDGMATNEKLFF
cdr3_nt: TGTGCCAGCAGTTTAGACGGGATGGCCACTAATGAAAAACTGTTTTTT
cdr3_length: 16
v_call: TRBV28
clone_size: .
j_call: TRBJ1-4
d_call: .

cdr3_aa: CAISPRQGGEQFF
cdr3_nt: TGTGCCATCAGCCCCCGACAGGGCGGTGAGCAGTTCTTC
cdr3_length: 13
v_call: TRBV10-3
clone_size: .
j_call: TRBJ2-1
d_call: TRBD1

cdr3_aa: CASSSRTGWESEQFF
cdr3_nt: TGTGCCAGCAGCTCCCGGACAGGGTGGGAAAGTGAGCAGTTCTTC
cdr3_length: 15
v_call: TRBV7-3
clone_size: .
j_call: TRBJ2-1
d_call: TRBD1

cdr3_aa: CAISAHKPGHPLDEKLFF
cdr3_nt: TGTGCCATCAGTGCTCATAAACCAGGACATCCTTTAGATGAAAAACTGTTTTTT
cdr3_length: 18
v_call: TRBV10-3
clone_size: .
j_call: TRBJ1-4
d_call: .

cdr3_aa: CASSISVDTQYF
cdr3_nt: TGTGCCAGCAGCATAAGCGTGGATACGCAGTATTTT
cdr3_length: 12
v_call: TRBV9
clone_size: .
j_call: TRBJ2-3
d_call: .

cdr3_aa: CASSLERGSYGGYTF
cdr3_nt: TGTGCCAGCAGCTTGGAGAGAGGGTCCTATGGTGGCTACACCTTC
cdr3_length: 15
v_call: TRBV5-6
clone_size: .
j_call: TRBJ1-2
d_call: .

cdr3_aa: CASSFAGSNTGELFF
cdr3_nt: TGCGCCAGCAGCTTTGCAGGTTCTAACACCGGGGAGCTGTTTTTT
cdr3_length: 15
v_call: TRBV5-1
clone_size: .
j_call: TRBJ2-2
d_call: .

cdr3_aa: CASSSGLALNEKLFF
cdr3_nt: TGTGCCAGCAGTTCCGGACTTGCCCTTAATGAAAAACTGTTTTTT
cdr3_length: 15
v_call: TRBV28
clone_size: .
j_call: TRBJ1-4
d_call: .

cdr3_aa: CASTKLAGDNNEQFF
cdr3_nt: TGTGCCAGCACAAAACTAGCGGGAGACAACAATGAGCAGTTCTTC
cdr3_length: 15
v_call: TRBV6-1
clone_size: .
j_call: TRBJ2-1
d_call: TRBD2

cdr3_aa: CASGYSAGELFF
cdr3_nt: TGTGCCAGTGGGTATAGCGCCGGGGAGCTGTTTTTT
cdr3_length: 12
v_call: TRBV19
clone_size: .
j_call: TRBJ2-2
d_call: .

cdr3_aa: CASSTDTLEAFF
cdr3_nt: TGTGCCAGCTCAACAGATACCCTTGAAGCTTTCTTT
cdr3_length: 12
v_call: TRBV18
clone_size: .
j_call: TRBJ1-1
d_call: .

cdr3_aa: CASSVDNSYEQYF
cdr3_nt: TGTGCCAGCAGCGTAGACAACTCCTACGAGCAGTACTTC
cdr3_length: 13
v_call: TRBV9
clone_size: .
j_call: TRBJ2-7
d_call: .

cdr3_aa: CASSFLAGGRAGELFF
cdr3_nt: TGTGCCAGTAGTTTCCTAGCGGGAGGGCGTGCCGGGGAGCTGTTTTTT
cdr3_length: 16
v_call: TRBV19
clone_size: .
j_call: TRBJ2-2
d_call: TRBD2

cdr3_aa: CASSQAVGQSGRMANEQFF
cdr3_nt: TGTGCCAGCAGCCAAGCGGTCGGCCAAAGCGGGAGAATGGCCAATGAGCAGTTCTTC
cdr3_length: 19
v_call: TRBV14
clone_size: once
j_call: TRBJ2-1
d_call: TRBD2

cdr3_aa: CASSQDKGLTGRGEKLFF
cdr3_nt: TGTGCCAGCAGCCAAGATAAGGGCTTGACAGGGAGAGGTGAAAAACTGTTTTTT
cdr3_length: 18
v_call: TRBV4-2
clone_size: .
j_call: TRBJ1-4
d_call: TRBD1

cdr3_aa: CASSYRDSYSNQPQHF
cdr3_nt: TGTGCCAGCAGCTACCGGGACAGTTATAGCAATCAGCCCCAGCATTTT
cdr3_length: 16
v_call: TRBV7-2
clone_size: once
j_call: TRBJ1-5
d_call: TRBD1

cdr3_aa: CSALGGGEQYF
cdr3_nt: TGCAGCGCACTAGGGGGCGGCGAGCAGTACTTC
cdr3_length: 11
v_call: TRBV29-1
clone_size: .
j_call: TRBJ2-7
d_call: TRBD1

cdr3_aa: CASSGRLNEKLFF
cdr3_nt: TGTGCCAGCAGCGGGAGGTTAAATGAAAAACTGTTTTTT
cdr3_length: 13
v_call: TRBV9
clone_size: .
j_call: TRBJ1-4
d_call: .

cdr3_aa: CASSQDQQGWTEAFF
cdr3_nt: TGCGCCAGCAGCCAGGACCAACAGGGTTGGACTGAAGCTTTCTTT
cdr3_length: 15
v_call: TRBV4-1
clone_size: .
j_call: TRBJ1-1
d_call: .

cdr3_aa: CASSYRGADTQYF
cdr3_nt: TGTGCCAGCAGCTACAGGGGGGCAGATACGCAGTATTTT
cdr3_length: 13
v_call: TRBV7-3
clone_size: .
j_call: TRBJ2-3
d_call: TRBD1

cdr3_aa: CASSEATGRYEQYF
cdr3_nt: TGTGCCAGCAGTGAAGCAACGGGAAGGTACGAGCAGTACTTC
cdr3_length: 14
v_call: TRBV2
clone_size: .
j_call: TRBJ2-7
d_call: .

cdr3_aa: CASSFHQQGGGYGYTF
cdr3_nt: TGTGCCAGCAGCTTCCACCAACAGGGCGGAGGCTATGGCTACACCTTC
cdr3_length: 16
v_call: TRBV7-3
clone_size: .
j_call: TRBJ1-2
d_call: .

cdr3_aa: CASSEIRTGRRGELFF
cdr3_nt: TGTGCCAGCAGCGAAATCCGGACAGGGCGTCGCGGGGAGCTGTTTTTT
cdr3_length: 16
v_call: TRBV28
clone_size: once
j_call: TRBJ2-2
d_call: TRBD1

cdr3_aa: CASSYLGLGEFF
cdr3_nt: TGTGCCAGCAGCTATCTGGGGCTAGGGGAATTCTTC
cdr3_length: 12
v_call: TRBV5-8
clone_size: .
j_call: TRBJ2-1
d_call: .

cdr3_aa: CAISTGTGSEQFF
cdr3_nt: TGTGCCATATCGACAGGGACGGGGTCGGAGCAGTTCTTC
cdr3_length: 13
v_call: TRBV10-3
clone_size: .
j_call: TRBJ2-1
d_call: TRBD1

cdr3_aa: CASSSREALDGYTF
cdr3_nt: TGTGCCAGCAGTTCCCGGGAGGCGCTTGACGGCTACACCTTC
cdr3_length: 14
v_call: TRBV27
clone_size: .
j_call: TRBJ1-2
d_call: .

cdr3_aa: CASSSQGGETQYF
cdr3_nt: TGCGCCAGCAGCTCACAGGGGGGAGAGACCCAGTACTTC
cdr3_length: 13
v_call: TRBV5-1
clone_size: .
j_call: TRBJ2-5
d_call: TRBD1

cdr3_aa: CASSVVPPGTGTEAFF
cdr3_nt: TGTGCCAGCAGCGTAGTACCCCCAGGGACAGGGACTGAAGCTTTCTTT
cdr3_length: 16
v_call: TRBV9
clone_size: once
j_call: TRBJ1-1
d_call: TRBD1